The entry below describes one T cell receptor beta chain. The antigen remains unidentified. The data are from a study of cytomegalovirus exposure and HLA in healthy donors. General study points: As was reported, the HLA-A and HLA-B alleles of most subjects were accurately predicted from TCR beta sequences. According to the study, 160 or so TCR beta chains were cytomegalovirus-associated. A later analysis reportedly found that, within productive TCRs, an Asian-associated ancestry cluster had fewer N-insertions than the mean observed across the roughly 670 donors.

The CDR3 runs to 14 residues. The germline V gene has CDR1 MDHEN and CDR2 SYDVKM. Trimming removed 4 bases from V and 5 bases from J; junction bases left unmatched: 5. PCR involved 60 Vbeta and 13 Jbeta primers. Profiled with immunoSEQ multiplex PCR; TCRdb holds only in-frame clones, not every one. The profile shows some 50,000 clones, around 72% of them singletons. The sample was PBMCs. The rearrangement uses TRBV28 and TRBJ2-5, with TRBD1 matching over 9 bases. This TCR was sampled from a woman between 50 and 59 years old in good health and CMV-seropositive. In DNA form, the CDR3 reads TGTGCCAGCAGTTCCACAGGGGGCGAGGAGACCCAGTACTTC. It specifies CASSSTGGEETQYF.